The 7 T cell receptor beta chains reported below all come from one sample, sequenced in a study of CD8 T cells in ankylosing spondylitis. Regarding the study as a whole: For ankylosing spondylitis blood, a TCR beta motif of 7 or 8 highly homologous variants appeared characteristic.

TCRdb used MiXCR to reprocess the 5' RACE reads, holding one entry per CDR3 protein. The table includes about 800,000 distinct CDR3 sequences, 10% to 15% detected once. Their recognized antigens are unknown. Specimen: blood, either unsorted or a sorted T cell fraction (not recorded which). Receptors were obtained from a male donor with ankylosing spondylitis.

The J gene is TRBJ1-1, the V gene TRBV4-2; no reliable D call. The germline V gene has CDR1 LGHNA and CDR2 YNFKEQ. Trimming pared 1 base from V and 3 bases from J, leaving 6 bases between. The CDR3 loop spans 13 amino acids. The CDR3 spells CASSQVRYTEAFF. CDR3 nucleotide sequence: TGTGCCAGCAGCCAAGTTCGGTACACTGAAGCTTTCTTT.

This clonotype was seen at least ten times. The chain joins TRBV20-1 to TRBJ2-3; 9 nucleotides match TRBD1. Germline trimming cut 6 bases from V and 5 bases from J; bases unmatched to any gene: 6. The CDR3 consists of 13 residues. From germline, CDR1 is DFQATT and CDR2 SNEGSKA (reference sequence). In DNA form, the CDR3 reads TGCAGTGCACCGGGACAGGGCGGAGATACGCAGTATTTT. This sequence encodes CSAPGQGGDTQYF.

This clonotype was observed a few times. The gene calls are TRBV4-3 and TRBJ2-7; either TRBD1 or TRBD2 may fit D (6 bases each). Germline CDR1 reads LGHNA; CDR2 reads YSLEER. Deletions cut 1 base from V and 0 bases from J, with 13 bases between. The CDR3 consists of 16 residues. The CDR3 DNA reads TGCGCCAGCAGCCAAGGGCCGGGGGCGAACTCCTACGAGCAGTACTTC. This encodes CASSQGPGANSYEQYF.

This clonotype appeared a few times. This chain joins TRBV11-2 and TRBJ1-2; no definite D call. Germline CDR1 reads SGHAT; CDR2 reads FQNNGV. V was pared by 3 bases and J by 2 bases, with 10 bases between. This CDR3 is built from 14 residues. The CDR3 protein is CASSFPLLNYGYTF. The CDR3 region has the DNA TGTGCCAGCAGCTTCCCTCTCTTAAACTATGGCTACACCTTC.

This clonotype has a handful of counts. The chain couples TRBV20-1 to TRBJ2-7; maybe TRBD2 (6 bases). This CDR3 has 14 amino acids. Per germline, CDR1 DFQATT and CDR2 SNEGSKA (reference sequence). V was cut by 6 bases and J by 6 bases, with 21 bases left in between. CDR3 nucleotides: TGCAGTGCCCCGACCCATGGCGGGACGGGCGAGCAGTACTTC. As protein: CSAPTHGGTGEQYF.

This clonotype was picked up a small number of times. CDR3 sequence reads: CAISEDQEGEKLFF. The CDR3, as DNA: TGTGCCATCAGTGAGGACCAGGAAGGTGAAAAACTGTTTTTT. The rearrangement uses TRBV10-3 and TRBJ1-4; D unresolved. CDR3 length equals 14 residues. In germline, CDR1 is ENHRY, CDR2 SYGVKD. V lost 2 bases, J lost 7 bases, and 11 bases lay in between.

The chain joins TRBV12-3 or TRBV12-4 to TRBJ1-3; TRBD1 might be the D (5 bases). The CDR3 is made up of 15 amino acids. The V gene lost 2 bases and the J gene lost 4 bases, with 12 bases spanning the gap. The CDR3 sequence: CASSLTQGWGNTIYF. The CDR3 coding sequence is TGTGCCAGCAGTTTAACCCAGGGCTGGGGAAACACCATATATTTT.